What follows describes a single TCR beta chain. At one end the junction does not follow the germline gene, possibly because of a read error. TCR beta CDR3 regions were amplified from RNA. When the TCR CDR3 underwent first-round RT-PCR, the HTBI primer set was used. Each CDR3 protein is one row after TCRdb ran MiXCR on the multiplex PCR reads. The sample gives about 560,000 distinct CDR3 sequences, 15% to 20% of which show up once; roughly 18% is in the top ten. This record comes from a study of T cells in Graves' hyperthyroidism and ophthalmopathy. The TCR was taken from a woman between 18 and 29 years old with Graves' hyperthyroidism. The sample comprised blood.

CDR3 DNA: TGCGCCGGCAGCTTGGCCCCTCCGACAGGGCGCGACGAGCAGTACTTC. Translating gives CAGSLAPPTGRDEQYF. This chain uses TRBV5-1 with TRBJ2-7; 7 bases line up with TRBD1. The CDR3 contains 16 residues. The germline gives CDR1 SGHRS, CDR2 YFSETQ.